These T cell receptor beta chains were read from a single sample in a study of blood T cell repertoires in COVID-19. Assay used: immunoSEQ multiplex PCR; TCRdb lists only in-frame clones, some missing. The table has a few hundred thousand clones, about 92% seen once. The sequenced material came from PBMCs or T cells enriched from blood (not recorded which). The receptor source for this set is a young woman who had recovered from COVID-19. Each CDR3 is given with its conserved first and last residue. D genes are given only for firm matches. Some rows mark clone size as missing; the rest say once, few, many or name a class of expanded clone.

J,size,D,V,CDR3,DNA
TRBJ2-7,NA,NA,TRBV18,CASVGGDSYEQYF,TGTGCCAGCGTAGGGGGGGATTCCTACGAGCAGTACTTC
TRBJ1-6,NA,TRBD1,TRBV18,CASSPVNPGTGSPLHF,TGTGCCAGCTCGCCGGTAAATCCTGGGACAGGTTCACCCCTCCACTTT
TRBJ1-1,NA,TRBD1,TRBV18,CASSPRQGAGAEAFF,TGTGCCAGCTCGCCCAGACAGGGGGCAGGGGCTGAAGCTTTCTTT
TRBJ2-1,NA,TRBD2,TRBV9,CASSAQRGVLNEQFF,TGTGCCAGCAGCGCCCAGCGGGGGGTCCTCAATGAGCAGTTCTTC
TRBJ1-3,NA,NA,TRBV19,CASSMTVLSGNTIYF,TGTGCCAGTAGCATGACAGTACTCTCTGGAAACACCATATATTTT
TRBJ2-7,once,NA,TRBV9,CASSPRTEPYEQYF,TGTGCCAGCAGCCCCCGGACAGAACCCTACGAGCAGTACTTC
TRBJ1-4,NA,TRBD1,TRBV28,CASIGQGLRELFF,TGTGCCAGCATCGGACAGGGTCTTAGGGAACTGTTTTTT
TRBJ2-7,NA,NA,TRBV21-1,CARGGRAHEQYF,TGTGCCAGGGGGGGGCGGGCCCACGAGCAGTACTTC
TRBJ1-5,NA,NA,TRBV6-1,CASSEGGQPQHF,TGTGCCAGCAGTGAGGGGGGACAGCCCCAGCATTTT
TRBJ1-2,NA,NA,TRBV30,CAWSVWGADGYTF,TGTGCCTGGAGTGTATGGGGCGCCGATGGCTACACCTTC
TRBJ2-7,NA,TRBD2,TRBV10-3,CAISESVGGRSYEQYF,TGTGCCATCAGTGAGTCAGTTGGCGGGAGGTCCTACGAGCAGTACTTC
TRBJ1-2,NA,TRBD1,TRBV7-9,CASSRLTGAGGNGYTF,TGTGCCAGCAGCCGATTGACAGGCGCAGGGGGTAATGGCTACACCTTC
TRBJ2-3,NA,NA,TRBV29-1,CSSFLWSPTDTQYF,NA
TRBJ1-1,NA,TRBD1,TRBV28,CASSLDRGRYTEAFF,TGTGCCAGCAGTTTAGACAGGGGAAGGTACACTGAAGCTTTCTTT
TRBJ2-7,NA,TRBD1,TRBV9,CASSLGDRGFYEQYF,TGTGCCAGCAGCCTTGGGGACAGGGGGTTCTACGAGCAGTACTTC
TRBJ2-7,NA,NA,TRBV7-9,CASSTSGRVVYEQYF,TGTGCCAGCAGCACGAGCGGCCGAGTAGTGTACGAGCAGTACTTC
TRBJ2-7,NA,NA,TRBV4-1,CASSQGQGSYEQYF,TGCGCCAGCAGCCAAGGCCAGGGGTCCTACGAGCAGTACTTC
TRBJ2-7,NA,NA,TRBV27,CASSSPSEQYF,TGTGCCAGCAGTTCTCCCTCCGAGCAGTACTTC
TRBJ1-1,NA,TRBD1,TRBV5-1,CASSIRGINTEAFF,TGCGCCAGCAGCATCAGGGGGATAAACACTGAAGCTTTCTTT
TRBJ2-2,NA,TRBD1,TRBV5-4,CASSFGTGTTGELFF,TGTGCCAGCAGCTTCGGGACAGGGACCACCGGGGAGCTGTTTTTT
TRBJ2-3,once,NA,TRBV21-1,CASSKALSDRPSTDTQYF,TGTGCCAGCAGCAAAGCGCTGTCGGACAGGCCTAGCACAGATACGCAGTATTTT
TRBJ1-5,NA,TRBD1,TRBV2,CASSSGQGTQPQHF,TGTGCCAGCAGTTCCGGACAGGGGACTCAGCCCCAGCATTTT
TRBJ1-2,NA,TRBD1,TRBV7-2,CASMIGQGFANYGYTF,TGTGCCAGCATGATCGGACAGGGGTTCGCTAACTATGGCTACACCTTC
TRBJ1-2,NA,TRBD1,TRBV19,CASSIGQGLNYGYTF,TGTGCCAGTAGTATAGGACAGGGTCTGAACTATGGCTACACCTTC
TRBJ2-3,NA,TRBD1,TRBV5-5,CASSYYRGSTDTQYF,TGTGCCAGCAGCTACTACAGGGGGAGCACAGATACGCAGTATTTT
TRBJ1-2,NA,NA,TRBV3-1/TRBV3-2,CASSQDSQGHGYTF,TGTGCCAGCAGCCAAGACTCCCAGGGGCATGGCTACACCTTC
TRBJ2-2,NA,TRBD2,TRBV18,CASSPLGLAGSNTGELFF,TGTGCCAGCTCACCACTTGGACTAGCGGGATCGAACACCGGGGAGCTGTTTTTT